The clone carrying this TCR beta chain was counted between two and nine times. Antigen: not known. These data are taken from a study of cytomegalovirus exposure and HLA in healthy donors. Across the whole study: As an earlier analysis found, around 170 million T cells yielded about 100 million unique TCR beta sequences.

The PCR employed 60 Vbeta primers together with 13 Jbeta primers. The data were produced by immunoSEQ multiplex PCR, yet TCRdb's version contains in-frame clones alone and is incomplete. In the table there are about 190,000 clones, 70% to 75% of which are singletons. This CDR3 has 18 amino acids. Trimming cost V 7 bases and J 7 bases, with 29 bases left between them. Per the germline V gene, CDR1 is MNHEY and CDR2 is SMNVEV (reference sequence). Study-wide results and caveats: A later analysis showed that HLA-associated TCR beta chains had undergone more clonal expansion than equally common others.

Healthy individuals who donated bone marrow served as the donors. The chain couples TRBV27 to TRBJ1-3, with D possibly being TRBD1 (6 bases). The source is a man in his thirties or forties in good health and CMV-seropositive. Sequences were obtained from PBMCs. The DNA of the CDR3 is TGTGCCAGCAACTTTCCCCCCTCAACAGGGCAGGAAAGGAACACCATATATTTT. Its translation: CASNFPPSTGQERNTIYF.